The 30 T cell receptor beta chains below all came from one sample that was sequenced in a study of blood T cell repertoires in COVID-19. Assay: immunoSEQ multiplex PCR; the TCRdb copy retains only in-frame clones and omits some. The sample lists roughly 200,000 clones, 85% to 90% seen once, with around 1.4% in the top ten. Sequences were obtained from peripheral blood. These receptors came from a man younger than 30 with active or convalescent COVID-19.

V usage is TRBV28 and J usage is TRBJ1-6; 10 bases align to TRBD1. With 5 bases clipped from V and 4 bases from J, the junction kept 5 bases outside the gene matches. The CDR3 extends over 16 amino acids. Germline assignment: CDR1 MDHEN and CDR2 SYDVKM. The CDR3 DNA is TGTGCCAGCAGTACGAGACAGGGGGCTTATAATTCACCCCTCCACTTT. Translation: CASSTRQGAYNSPLHF.

V is TRBV19 and J is TRBJ1-2; 7 positions agree with TRBD1. The CDR3 runs to 15 residues. Germline CDR1 LNHDA, CDR2 SQIVND (reference sequence). V lost 5 bases and J lost 2; bases outside the gene matches: 8. CDR3 bases: TGTGCCAGTAGTGCCCCGCAGGGGGGAAACTATGGCTACACCTTC. As protein: CASSAPQGGNYGYTF.

V usage is TRBV11-3 and J usage is TRBJ1-3, with TRBD1 matching 9 bases. The CDR3 runs to 13 residues. V lost 8 bases to trimming and J lost 8 bases; unmatched junction nucleotides: 7. Germline loops: CDR1 SGHNT, CDR2 YENEEA. The CDR3 spells CASSQGARDTIYF. CDR3 bases: TGTGCCAGCTCACAGGGGGCGCGGGACACCATATATTTT.

This chain connects TRBV3-1 (or the pseudogene TRBV3-2) to TRBJ2-1; maybe TRBD2 (6 bases). Trimming left V 4 bases short and J 11 bases short, with 15 bases between. The germline V gene has CDR1 LGHDT and CDR2 YNNKEL (reference sequence). The CDR3 totals 13 residues. The CDR3 loop is CASSPRGRTQQFF. CDR3 in DNA: TGTGCCAGCAGCCCCAGAGGGAGGACCCAGCAGTTCTTC.

V usage is TRBV12-3 or TRBV12-4 and J usage is TRBJ2-2; maybe TRBD2 (6 bases). The ends were cut back, 6 bases at V and 8 bases at J, with 13 bases in the middle. This CDR3 region has 13 residues. CDR3 bases: TGTGCCAGCAGCCCCCGCGGGGAAGGGGAGCTGTTTTTT. Translation: CASSPRGEGELFF.

V is TRBV30 and J is TRBJ1-1; TRBD1 is a possible D gene (5 bases). The V and J ends lost 3 bases and 0 bases respectively, with 14 bases between them. The CDR3 has 15 amino acids. In germline, CDR1 is GTSNPN, CDR2 SVGIG (reference sequence). Here the CDR3 reads CAWRRGLGMNTEAFF. The CDR3 DNA sequence: TGTGCCTGGAGAAGGGGACTGGGTATGAACACTGAAGCTTTCTTT.

The gene calls are TRBV5-8 and TRBJ2-1; 11 nucleotides agree with TRBD2. J lost 15 bases, V lost 4 bases, and 15 bases had no gene match. There are 15 residues in the CDR3. The germline V gene has CDR1 SGHTS and CDR2 YDEGEE. CDR3 in amino acids: CASSEVGLAGGVRFF. As DNA, the CDR3 is TGTGCCAGCAGCGAGGTCGGACTAGCGGGTGGGGTCCGGTTCTTC.

This chain uses TRBV29-1 with TRBJ1-1, with 7 bases fitting TRBD1. The CDR3 runs 14 residues. The V segment lost 7 bases and the J segment 0 bases; nucleotides outside the gene matches: 8. Looked up from germline, CDR1 is SQVTM and CDR2 is ANQGSEA. CDR3 amino acids: CSASDREMNTEAFF. In nucleotides, the CDR3 is TGCAGCGCCTCCGACAGGGAAATGAACACTGAAGCTTTCTTT.

This chain connects TRBV4-2 to TRBJ2-2, with TRBD2 matching 8 bases. After removal of 8 bases from V and 2 bases from J, the junction contained 16 bases not matched to a gene. The length of the CDR3 is 18 residues. Germline V CDR1 and CDR2: LGHNA, YNFKEQ. The CDR3 is CASRPRDGLAGNTGELFF. The CDR3 DNA reads TGTGCCAGCCGACCACGGGATGGCCTAGCGGGCAACACCGGGGAGCTGTTTTTT.

This clone was counted between two and nine times. CDR3 residues: CASSLMPGTGVDGYTF. The CDR3, as DNA: TGTGCCAGCAGCCTGATGCCCGGGACAGGGGTCGATGGCTACACCTTC. This chain connects TRBV4-2 to TRBJ1-2; 10 bases are a match to TRBD1. V shed 4 bases, J shed 6 bases, and the junction held 11 bases outside the gene matches. CDR1 and CDR2 from the germline V gene are LGHNA and YNFKEQ. The CDR3 is made up of 16 amino acids.

This chain connects TRBV12-3 or TRBV12-4 to TRBJ1-1; D ambiguous. CDR3 length: 13 residues. Trimming took off 3 bases at V and 3 bases at J, with 8 bases between the two ends. This chain's CDR3 is CASSLSRDTEAFF. CDR3 nucleotides: TGTGCCAGCAGTTTGTCGCGCGACACTGAAGCTTTCTTT.

The J gene is TRBJ2-4, the V gene TRBV7-9; 13 bases are a match to TRBD2. The CDR3 totals 19 residues. J was trimmed by 0 bases and V by 5 bases; bases with no gene match: 10. CDR1 and CDR2 (germline): SEHNR, FQNEAQ (reference sequence). The CDR3 spells CASSRLSGLAGVAKNIQYF. DNA for the CDR3: TGTGCCAGCAGCCGCCTTAGTGGACTAGCGGGAGTAGCCAAAAACATTCAGTACTTC.

This rearrangement joins TRBV29-1 to TRBJ2-5, with TRBD2 matching 11 bases. Germline trimming cut 7 bases from V and 4 bases from J; bases unmatched to any gene: 17. The CDR3 has 17 residues. Germline-derived CDR1 and CDR2 are SQVTM and ANQGSEA. The CDR3 region is CSAPGALAGAGRETQYF. The CDR3, as DNA: TGCAGCGCCCCGGGTGCACTAGCGGGAGCGGGGAGAGAGACCCAGTACTTC.

This clone showed up just once. The genes are TRBV29-1 and TRBJ2-7; tentative D call: TRBD2 (6 bases). Deletions cut 2 bases from V and 5 bases from J, with 13 bases between. The CDR3 length is 13 residues. Germline assignment: CDR1 SQVTM and CDR2 ANQGSEA. The CDR3 loop reads CSVELGGLDEQYF. CDR3 coding DNA: TGCAGCGTTGAATTGGGGGGTTTGGACGAGCAGTACTTC.

V usage is TRBV5-5 and J usage is TRBJ2-4; TRBD2 agrees at 7 bases. Trimming at V came to 0 bases and at J to 6 bases, leaving 18 bases not matched to a gene. The CDR3 totals 19 residues. CDR1 is SGHKS, CDR2 YYEKEE, per germline (reference sequence). The CDR3 spells CASSLAAWEGRTEVNIQYF. The CDR3 DNA is TGTGCCAGCAGCTTGGCCGCATGGGAGGGGCGGACCGAGGTAAACATTCAGTACTTC. The whole variable domain, remainder taken from reference TRBV5-5 and TRBJ2-4, is DAGVTQSPTHLIKTRGQQVTLRCSPISGHKSVSWYQQVLGQGPQFIFQYYEKEERGRGNFPDRFSARQFPNYSSELNVNALLLGDSALYLCASSLAAWEGRTEVNIQYFGAGTRLSVL.

This clone came up once. The chain links TRBV3-1 (or the pseudogene TRBV3-2) to TRBJ2-3; the match to TRBD2 covers 9 bases. Germline V gives CDR1 LGHDT, CDR2 YNNKEL (reference sequence). The CDR3 is made up of 17 amino acids. V was pared by 4 bases and J by 2 bases, with 10 bases of the junction left unmatched. This CDR3 reads CASSRRLLAGSTDTQYF. The CDR3 nucleotides are TGTGCCAGCAGCCGCAGGCTCCTAGCGGGATCCACAGATACGCAGTATTTT.

This sequence joins TRBV30 and TRBJ2-7; D gene uncertain. V gave up 0 bases and J gave up 3 bases, with 6 bases separating them. Germline CDR1 reads GTSNPN; CDR2 reads SVGIG (reference sequence). The CDR3 extends over 12 amino acids. CDR3 protein: CAWSVLFYEQYF. The CDR3, as DNA: TGTGCCTGGAGTGTACTCTTCTACGAGCAGTACTTC.

The rearrangement uses TRBV4-3 and TRBJ2-2; no clear D. Germline V gives CDR1 LGHNA, CDR2 YSLEER. Trimming removed 5 bases at V and 2 bases at J, with 12 bases between. The CDR3 extends over 15 amino acids. CDR3 in amino acids: CASSSQEDNTGELFF. As DNA, the CDR3 is TGCGCCAGCAGCTCGCAGGAAGATAACACCGGGGAGCTGTTTTTT.

The chain uses TRBV5-6 and TRBJ1-1; D is possibly TRBD1 (6 bases). Trimming took 3 bases from V and 0 from J, leaving 15 bases between them. Germline lookup yields CDR1 SGHDT and CDR2 YYEEEE. This CDR3 has 16 residues. In DNA, the CDR3 is TGTGCCAGCAGCTCACGGGACACCCTATTGAACACTGAAGCTTTCTTT. It codes for CASSSRDTLLNTEAFF.

J is TRBJ2-1 and V is TRBV19, with TRBD2 matching 8 bases. This CDR3 has 15 residues. Germline V CDR1 and CDR2: LNHDA, SQIVND (reference sequence). Germline trimming cut 4 bases from V and 2 bases from J; bases unmatched to any gene: 4. CDR3 region: CASSTTSGTYNEQFF. The CDR3 region has the DNA TGTGCCAGTAGTACTACTAGCGGAACCTACAATGAGCAGTTCTTC.

The rearrangement joins TRBV14 to TRBJ2-1; D uncertain. V gave up 1 base and J gave up 12 bases, with 13 bases separating them. The CDR3 consists of 13 residues. The germline gives CDR1 SGHDN, CDR2 FVKESK. The CDR3 DNA reads as TGTGCCAGCAGCCAAGTCCCCCCGCGCGGGCAGTTCTTC. Protein: CASSQVPPRGQFF. Supplemented by reference TRBV14 and TRBJ2-1, the full variable domain reads EAGVTQFPSHSVIEKGQTVTLRCDPISGHDNLYWYRRVMGKEIKFLLHFVKESKQDESGMPNNRFLAERTGGTYSTLKVQPAELEDSGVYFCASSQVPPRGQFFGPGTRLTVL.

The chain carries TRBV27 and TRBJ2-7; TRBD1 agrees at 9 bases. CDR3 size: 14 residues. V lost 4 bases and J lost 0; bases outside the gene matches: 1. From germline, CDR1 is MNHEY and CDR2 SMNVEV (reference sequence). CDR3 coding DNA: TGTGCCAGCAGTTCGGGACAGGGCTCCTACGAGCAGTACTTC. Protein product: CASSSGQGSYEQYF.

The chain links TRBV27 to TRBJ1-5, with D possibly TRBD1 on 5 matching bases. The CDR3 contains 14 residues. Germline-derived CDR1 and CDR2 are MNHEY and SMNVEV (reference sequence). V was cut by 7 bases and J by 2 bases, with 12 bases left in between. The CDR3 DNA follows: TGTGCCAGCAACACCGGGGGACGCAATCAGCCCCAGCATTTT. This codes for CASNTGGRNQPQHF.

The chain has TRBV3-1 (or the pseudogene TRBV3-2) and TRBJ2-3; 8 positions agree with TRBD1. The germline V gene encodes CDR1 LGHDT and CDR2 YNNKEL (reference sequence). V gave up 2 bases and J gave up 3 bases; unmatched junction bases: 7. This CDR3 region has 16 residues. The CDR3 bases are TGTGCCAGCAGCCAATTCTCCAGGGGGCTTACAGATACGCAGTATTTT. Residues: CASSQFSRGLTDTQYF.

V usage is TRBV27 and J usage is TRBJ1-1, with 7 positions matching TRBD1. The germline CDR1 and CDR2 sequences are MNHEY and SMNVEV (reference sequence). The CDR3 contains 13 residues. V trimming: 4 bases; J trimming: 1 base; junction bases outside the gene matches: 0. CDR3 DNA sequence: TGTGCCAGCAGTTGGACAGGGAACACTGAAGCTTTCTTT. Its translation: CASSWTGNTEAFF.

The chain joins TRBV28 to TRBJ2-7; D unresolved. CDR1 and CDR2 (germline): MDHEN, SYDVKM. The CDR3 is 15 residues long. The germline V and J ends were trimmed by 4 bases and 0 bases, with 13 bases remaining between them. CDR3 in DNA: TGTGCCAGCAGTTCCCATTACACCATCTCCTACGAGCAGTACTTC. Amino acids: CASSSHYTISYEQYF.

The rearrangement uses TRBV19 and TRBJ1-4; 9 bases agree with TRBD1. The germline CDR1 and CDR2 sequences are LNHDA and SQIVND (reference sequence). Germline trimming cut 4 bases from V and 10 bases from J; bases unmatched to any gene: 4. The CDR3 is 13 amino acids. The CDR3 region has the DNA TGTGCCAGTAGTAGGGACAGGGAAGGAAAACTGTTTTTT. Its translation is CASSRDREGKLFF.

There are a few counts of this clone. The chain joins TRBV7-9 to TRBJ2-5; 9 nucleotides align to TRBD2. The CDR3 covers 16 residues. Trimming cost V 4 bases and J 6 bases; bases outside gene matches: 12. Germline CDR1 reads SEHNR; CDR2 reads FQNEAQ (reference sequence). CDR3 coding DNA: TGTGCCAGCAGCTCCAACTTAGCGGGAGTGGTAAAGACCCAGTACTTC. Its protein product is CASSSNLAGVVKTQYF.

The chain couples TRBV28 to TRBJ1-2; D possibly corresponds to TRBD1 (6 bases). Germline CDR1 and CDR2: MDHEN and SYDVKM. V dropped 5 bases and J dropped 4 bases, with 14 bases sitting between them. The CDR3 contains 14 residues. DNA for the CDR3: TGTGCCAGCAGTCGCACAGGGTACCCCTATGGCTACACCTTC. It yields the protein CASSRTGYPYGYTF.

This clone has a single count. The chain combines TRBV20-1 with TRBJ2-7, with D possibly TRBD1 on 6 matching bases. Trimming cost V 3 bases and J 2 bases, with 14 bases left between them. CDR1 is DFQATT and CDR2 is SNEGSKA in the germline V gene (reference sequence). The length of the CDR3 is 14 residues. The CDR3 reads CSASEVRGAYEQYF. CDR3 DNA sequence: TGCAGTGCTAGTGAGGTCAGGGGAGCCTACGAGCAGTACTTC.